These T cell receptor beta chains were read from a single sample in a study of human T cells and chemical hapten exposure. TCRdb called the RACE reads again in MiXCR, with one record for every CDR3 protein. The data hold 95,000 to 150,000 distinct CDR3 sequences, with roughly 15% observed a single time. The sequenced sample was whole blood, obtained in connection with sensitization to the hapten diphenylcyclopropenone (DPC). The source of these receptors is a young man with alopecia areata. Some clones in this sample may be carry-over from other donors' samples. The CDR3 runs from the conserved cysteine through the conserved F or W. Fields, in order: V gene, D gene, J gene, clone size, CDR3 DNA, CDR3 protein. D genes are given only for firm matches. Part of the rows lack a size; the others show once, few, many or a class for expanded clones.

>TRBV7-9|NA|TRBJ1-1|NA
TGTGCCAGCAGCAGGGGGGAAACTGAAGCTTTCTTT
CASSRGETEAFF
>TRBV7-9|NA|TRBJ1-3|many
TGTGCCAGCAGCTTCAGGAGCGGCTCTGGAAACACCATATATTTT
CASSFRSGSGNTIYF
>TRBV9|NA|TRBJ1-1|few
TGTGCCAGCAGCGTAGAGGGCAATTTGAACACTGAAGCTTTCTTT
CASSVEGNLNTEAFF
>TRBV7-2|NA|TRBJ2-1|few
TGTGCCAGCAGCCGACCCTACTCCTACAATGAGCAGTTCTTC
CASSRPYSYNEQFF
>TRBV2|NA|TRBJ2-2|few
TGTGCCAGCAGTGAGGGCATGAGGGACGGCGGGGAGCTGTTTTTT
CASSEGMRDGGELFF
>TRBV19|NA|TRBJ2-2|NA
TGTGCCAGTATCACGAATACCGGGACGGACACCGGGGAGCTGTTTTTT
CASITNTGTDTGELFF
>TRBV28|TRBD1|TRBJ2-1|once
TGTGCCAGCAGTTTTAACAGGGGCTACAATGAGCAGTTCTTC
CASSFNRGYNEQFF
>TRBV10-2|TRBD1|TRBJ1-1|NA
TGCGCCAGCAGGACAGGGGGGCTGGACACTGAAGCTTTCTTT
CASRTGGLDTEAFF
>TRBV7-3|TRBD1|TRBJ2-1|NA
TGTGCCAGCAGCTTAGAAGGGGGCGAGGGGAATGAGCAGTTCTTC
CASSLEGGEGNEQFF
>TRBV12-3/TRBV12-4|NA|TRBJ2-7|NA
TGTGCCAGCAGATCCCCCGGGGCTGGCTACGAGCAGTACTTC
CASRSPGAGYEQYF
>TRBV6-6|NA|TRBJ1-1|few
TGTGCCAGCAGTTACTCGGCCACTGAAGCTTTCTTT
CASSYSATEAFF
>TRBV7-6|NA|TRBJ2-5|few
TGTGCCAGCAGCTTAGAAGATGAGACCCAGTACTTC
CASSLEDETQYF
>TRBV18|TRBD1|TRBJ2-3|many
TGTGCCAGCTCACCCGGGACAGTCGGCACAGATACGCAGTATTTT
CASSPGTVGTDTQYF
>TRBV5-1|NA|TRBJ1-1|NA
TGCGCCAGCAGCTTGGGGTCTGAAGGTAACGCTGAAGCTTTCTTT
CASSLGSEGNAEAFF
>TRBV6-5|TRBD1|TRBJ1-2|NA
TGTGCCAGCATCGGACAGGGAACCGCATATGGCTACACCTTC
CASIGQGTAYGYTF
>TRBV7-9|NA|TRBJ1-1|NA
TGTGCCAGCAGCTTAGCCTTACGCCTGCACACTGAAGCTTTCTTT
CASSLALRLHTEAFF
>TRBV11-2|TRBD1|TRBJ1-3|few
TGTGCCAGCAGCATCCGGGACAGGTCTTCTGGAAACACCATATATTTT
CASSIRDRSSGNTIYF
>TRBV7-2|TRBD1|TRBJ1-3|few
TGTGCCAGCAGCCCTGTGGTCAGGGGGGGCGGAAACACCATATATTTT
CASSPVVRGGGNTIYF
>TRBV29-1|TRBD2|TRBJ2-2|few
TGCAGCGGGCGGGGGTCCACCGGGGAGCTGTTTTTT
CSGRGSTGELFF
>TRBV7-9|TRBD2|TRBJ2-2|many
TGTGCCAGCAGCCCATTACAGCCGGGACTAGCTTGGGCCGGGGAGCTGTTTTTT
CASSPLQPGLAWAGELFF
>TRBV2|NA|TRBJ2-3|few
TGTGCCAGCGCGGGGCCCAGTCGAGATACGCAGTATTTT
CASAGPSRDTQYF
>TRBV5-1|NA|TRBJ2-3|few
TGCGCCAGCAGCTTGGCAGGCAGGGGTGCCGATACGCAGTATTTT
CASSLAGRGADTQYF
>TRBV12-3/TRBV12-4|NA|TRBJ2-2|NA
TGTGCCGGCGGAAGGGGGGCCGGGGAGCTGTTTTTT
CAGGRGAGELFF
>TRBV6-2/TRBV6-3|NA|TRBJ2-5|few
TGTGCCAGCAGTTACGTTTCGGGGTCCTTCCAAGAGACCCAGTACTTC
CASSYVSGSFQETQYF
>TRBV27|TRBD2|TRBJ2-1|NA
TGTGCCAGCAGTTTATTGGGGGGGAGGAATGAGCAGTTCTTC
CASSLLGGRNEQFF
>TRBV24-1|NA|TRBJ1-1|few
TGTGCCACCAGTGATTCACAGAAGATGAACACTGAAGCTTTCTTT
CATSDSQKMNTEAFF
>TRBV7-2|NA|TRBJ2-3|few
TGTGCCAGCAAAAGGGGGGATGCAGATACGCAGTATTTT
CASKRGDADTQYF
>TRBV2|NA|TRBJ2-3|NA
TGTGCCAGCAGGAACCACAAGGTTACAGATACGCAGTATTTT
CASRNHKVTDTQYF
>TRBV10-3|TRBD1|TRBJ2-1|NA
TGTGCCATTAGGACAGGGGGGAACCAATTATACAATGAGCAGTTCTTC
CAIRTGGNQLYNEQFF
>TRBV11-3|NA|TRBJ1-5|few
TGTGCCAGCAGCTTAAGCAGGCTTCAGCCCCAGCATTTT
CASSLSRLQPQHF
>TRBV9|NA|TRBJ2-7|NA
TGTGCCAGCAGCGTAGACGCGGGGTCAACCTACGAGCAGTACTTC
CASSVDAGSTYEQYF
>TRBV5-1|NA|TRBJ2-7|NA
TGCGCCAGCAGCTTAACCCTCCCGGGACAATCATCGGCGCAGTACTTC
CASSLTLPGQSSAQYF
>TRBV12-5|TRBD2|TRBJ2-5|few
TGTGCTAGTGCTGCGGGGGGGCAGGAGACCCAGTACTTC
CASAAGGQETQYF
>TRBV11-2|NA|TRBJ1-5|few
TGTGCCAGCAGCTTAGGAAACAGCGTCAATCAGCCCCAGCATTTT
CASSLGNSVNQPQHF
>TRBV9|NA|TRBJ2-5|NA
TGTGCCAGCAGCGTAGGACTATTACAAGAGACCCAGTACTTC
CASSVGLLQETQYF
>TRBV6-2/TRBV6-3|TRBD2|TRBJ2-7|few
TGTGCCAGCAGTTCTAAGCGGGGGGATTCCGACGAGCAGTACTTC
CASSSKRGDSDEQYF
>TRBV7-9|NA|TRBJ2-3|NA
TGTGCCAGCAGCTTGGGACGGCACTTCACAGATACGCAGTATTTT
CASSLGRHFTDTQYF
>TRBV6-1|NA|TRBJ1-6|few
TGTGCCAGCAGTCAGGGGCAGGGCAGCTCCTATAATTCACCCCTCCACTTT
CASSQGQGSSYNSPLHF
>TRBV20-1|NA|TRBJ2-1|few
TGCAGTGCTAGAGACAACCCCCAGGAGCAGTTCTTC
CSARDNPQEQFF
>TRBV20-1|NA|TRBJ2-5|few
TGCAGTGCTAGTGGAAGTCGGGACACCCAGTACTTC
CSASGSRDTQYF
>TRBV28|TRBD1|TRBJ1-2|NA
TGTGCCAGCAGTTTAGGGGGACAGGGCAACTATGGCTACACCTTC
CASSLGGQGNYGYTF
>TRBV5-1|NA|TRBJ1-2|few
TGCGCCAGCAGCTTGGAGATGACAGGACCTGCTAACTATGGCTACACCTTC
CASSLEMTGPANYGYTF
>TRBV29-1|NA|TRBJ1-2|few
TGCAGCGTTGACGGCGTCTATGGCTACACCTTC
CSVDGVYGYTF
>TRBV27|NA|TRBJ2-3|NA
TGTGCCAGCAGTTTACCGGGGCTCACAGATACGCAGTATTTT
CASSLPGLTDTQYF
>TRBV9|TRBD2|TRBJ2-7|NA
TGTGCCAGCAGCCGGGAGGATAACGAGCAGTACTTC
CASSREDNEQYF
>TRBV7-9|NA|TRBJ1-1|many
TGTGCCAGCAGGTCTGGACAGAGCATGAACACTGAAGCTTTCTTT
CASRSGQSMNTEAFF
>TRBV10-3|NA|TRBJ1-1|few
TGTGCCATCAGGGACAGCCTCATGAACACTGAAGCTTTCTTT
CAIRDSLMNTEAFF
>TRBV4-3|NA|TRBJ2-2|NA
TGCGCCAGCAGCCAGGACAGTTCCAACACCGGGGAGCTGTTTTTT
CASSQDSSNTGELFF
>TRBV12-3/TRBV12-4|NA|TRBJ1-6|NA
TGTGCCAGCAGTTTCGTCACCGGGAGCACGACGGGCCCTTCACCCCTCCACTTT
CASSFVTGSTTGPSPLHF
>TRBV12-5|TRBD1|TRBJ2-5|many
TGTGCTAGTGGCCCAAAGACAGGGGTCGAGACCCAGTACTTC
CASGPKTGVETQYF
>TRBV20-1|TRBD1|TRBJ1-5|few
TGCAGTGCTAGGTATGCCGGGACAGGGGACTCTCAGCCCCAGCATTTT
CSARYAGTGDSQPQHF
>TRBV27|TRBD1|TRBJ2-7|NA
TGTGCCAGCAGACCACACTCGGACAGGGGTGGCTACGAGCAGTACTTC
CASRPHSDRGGYEQYF
>TRBV28|NA|TRBJ1-6|NA
TGTGCCAGCCAGAGCCCGTATAATTCACCCCTCCACTTT
CASQSPYNSPLHF